The 27 T cell receptor beta chains presented below share a single source sample, sequenced in a study of cytomegalovirus exposure and HLA in healthy donors. The PCR had 60 Vbeta and 13 Jbeta primers. TCRdb keeps only in-frame clones here, not all; method: immunoSEQ multiplex PCR. The sample gives about 36,000 clones, almost 70% of which show up once; about 6.5% is in the top ten. The sequenced material came from PBMCs. The receptors derive from a man in his thirties or forties in good health and CMV-seronegative.

The rearrangement uses TRBV4-2 and TRBJ1-2, with 8 nucleotides matching TRBD1. Trimming removed 2 bases from V and 5 bases from J; junction bases left unmatched: 10. Per germline, CDR1 LGHNA and CDR2 YNFKEQ. This CDR3 region has 16 residues. The CDR3 spells CASSQPQGTGAYGYTF. The DNA for the CDR3 is TGTGCCAGCAGCCAACCTCAGGGGACAGGAGCGTATGGCTACACCTTC.

V gene TRBV28 combines with J gene TRBJ2-7, with 8 bases matching TRBD1. V lost 6 bases to trimming and J lost 5 bases; unmatched junction nucleotides: 12. Germline CDR1 MDHEN, CDR2 SYDVKM. The length of the CDR3 is 15 residues. This CDR3 reads CASRILQGAVNEQYF. CDR3 sequence (DNA): TGTGCCAGCAGAATCCTCCAGGGGGCCGTGAACGAGCAGTACTTC. The full variable domain, rest sourced from reference TRBV28 and TRBJ2-7, is DVKVTQSSRYLVKRTGEKVFLECVQDMDHENMFWYRQDPGLGLRLIYFSYDVKMKEKGDIPEGYSVSREKKERFSLILESASTNQTSMYLCASRILQGAVNEQYFGPGTRLTVT.

The DNA for the CDR3 is TGTGCCAGCAGGCAATATGGGGGGAACCAATACGAGCAGTACTTC. Translating gives CASRQYGGNQYEQYF. The chain carries TRBV2 and TRBJ2-7; a possible D gene is TRBD2 (6 bases). Trimming pared 6 bases from V and 4 bases from J, leaving 19 bases between. Germline CDR1 SNHLY, CDR2 FYNNEI. There are 15 residues in the CDR3.

This clone was seen a handful of times. The V gene is TRBV29-1, the J gene TRBJ1-2; TRBD1 agrees at 7 bases. The CDR3 sequence is 15 residues long. Germline-derived CDR1 and CDR2 are SQVTM and ANQGSEA. Trimming removed 5 bases from V and 6 bases from J; junction bases left unmatched: 15. As DNA, the CDR3 is TGCAGCGTTAGACAGGGAGGAATGCGTCCGGATGGCTACACCTTC. This codes for CSVRQGGMRPDGYTF.

Turning to this clone: The junction does not match germline at one end; this may be a read error. The J gene is TRBJ1-2, the V gene TRBV28; TRBD1 might be the D (6 bases). The CDR3 is 13 amino acids. Germline V gene data show CDR1 as MDHEN and CDR2 as SYDVKM. CDR3 bases: TGTGCCAGCAGTTCGAATGCCCTGCAGGGGATAGCCTTC. Translated, it gives CASSSNALQGIAF.

In this sample, this clone turned up once. The chain links TRBV5-4 to TRBJ2-5; TRBD2 matches at 9 bases. CDR3 length: 19 residues. From germline, CDR1 is SGHNT and CDR2 YYREEE (reference sequence). V gave up 3 bases and J gave up 4 bases; unmatched junction bases: 19. The CDR3 coding sequence is TGTGCCAGCAGCTATCGCTGGGACAGATTTGCGGGAGGGGGAGAGACCCAGTACTTC. It translates to CASSYRWDRFAGGGETQYF. The full variable domain, with the rest looked up from reference TRBV5-4 and TRBJ2-5, is ETGVTQSPTHLIKTRGQQVTLRCSSQSGHNTVSWYQQALGQGPQFIFQYYREEENGRGNFPPRFSGLQFPNYSSELNVNALELDDSALYLCASSYRWDRFAGGGETQYFGPGTRLLVL.

V gene TRBV18 combines with J gene TRBJ2-1; no firm D call. The CDR3 contains 15 residues. Germline loops: CDR1 KGHSH, CDR2 LQKENI. With 2 bases removed from V and 0 bases from J, the gap between germline ends came to 8 bases. DNA of the CDR3: TGTGCCAGCTCACCAACGGTAACCTCCTACAATGAGCAGTTCTTC. This translates into CASSPTVTSYNEQFF.

The chain recombines TRBV20-1 with TRBJ2-5, with D maybe TRBD2 (5 bases). This CDR3 is 11 amino acids long. Per germline, CDR1 DFQATT and CDR2 SNEGSKA (reference sequence). The CDR3 protein is CRPGNQETQYF. CDR3 DNA sequence: TGCAGGCCGGGAAACCAAGAGACCCAGTACTTC.

The chain couples TRBV28 to TRBJ2-7; 9 nucleotides agree with TRBD1. The V segment lost 5 bases and the J segment 2 bases; nucleotides outside the gene matches: 7. CDR3 size: 15 residues. Germline loops: CDR1 MDHEN, CDR2 SYDVKM. Written as DNA, the CDR3 is TGTGCCAGCAGTAAACAGGGGGCGCTCCCCTACGAGCAGTACTTC. Encoded protein: CASSKQGALPYEQYF.

The genes are TRBV11-2 and TRBJ2-5, with TRBD1 matching 8 bases. Germline CDR1 and CDR2: SGHAT and FQNNGV. The junction had 7 bases not matched to a gene; V was cut back by 2 bases and J by 5 bases. CDR3 size: 15 residues. This CDR3 reads CASSLWAGGLETQYF. The CDR3 nucleotides read TGTGCCAGCAGCTTATGGGCAGGGGGCCTGGAGACCCAGTACTTC.

The table lists this clone with a few counts. CDR3 region: CASSWDRSSGNTIYF. The DNA of the CDR3 is TGTGCCAGCAGCTGGGACAGGAGCTCTGGAAACACCATATATTTT. The V call is TRBV7-9, the J call TRBJ1-3; TRBD1 matches at 8 bases. Per germline, CDR1 SEHNR and CDR2 FQNEAQ (reference sequence). V lost 4 bases to trimming and J lost 0 bases; unmatched junction nucleotides: 2. The CDR3 spans 15 residues.

The chain employs TRBV6-5 and TRBJ1-2; D unclear. The CDR3 is made up of 13 amino acids. V lost 7 bases and J 4 bases, leaving 13 bases between the germline ends. The germline gives CDR1 MNHEY, CDR2 SVGAGI. CDR3 residues: CASKVGLFYGYTF. For the CDR3, the DNA is TGTGCCAGCAAAGTGGGCCTCTTCTATGGCTACACCTTC.

CDR3: CASSAQNTEAFF. CDR3 in DNA: TGTGCCAGCAGTGCACAGAACACTGAAGCTTTCTTT. V and J are TRBV6-1 and TRBJ1-1; D is ambiguous. V lost 4 bases and J 1 base, leaving 4 bases between the germline ends. Germline loops: CDR1 MNHNS, CDR2 SASEGT. This CDR3 has 12 amino acids.

The chain employs TRBV10-3 and TRBJ1-5, with TRBD1 matching over 7 bases. The germline CDR1 and CDR2 sequences are ENHRY and SYGVKD. Losses at the gene ends were 10 bases for V and 3 bases for J; bases not matched to a gene: 3. This CDR3 has 12 residues. The CDR3 nucleotides read TGTGCCACGGGACAGAACAATCAGCCCCAGCATTTT. Its protein is CATGQNNQPQHF.

This rearrangement joins TRBV19 to TRBJ1-4; 7 nucleotides agree with TRBD1. Germline lookup yields CDR1 LNHDA and CDR2 SQIVND (reference sequence). The CDR3 sequence is 16 residues long. V shed 4 bases, J shed 0 bases, and the junction held 5 bases outside the gene matches. The CDR3 loop reads CASSRQGKATNEKLFF. The CDR3 nucleotides are TGTGCCAGTAGTAGACAGGGAAAGGCAACTAATGAAAAACTGTTTTTT.

CDR3 residues: CASSFGANEQYF. The CDR3 DNA reads TGCGCCAGCAGCTTCGGAGCCAACGAGCAGTACTTC. The chain uses TRBV5-1 and TRBJ2-5, with D uncertain. The end of the DNA is better explained by TRBJ2-7, so the J call may be wrong. The CDR3 has 12 residues. CDR1 SGHRS and CDR2 YFSETQ come from the germline V gene.

This chain joins TRBV6-4 and TRBJ1-5, with unresolved D. Per germline, CDR1 MRHNA and CDR2 SNTAGT. This CDR3 has 14 residues. The V gene lost 3 bases and the J gene lost 6 bases, with 12 bases spanning the gap. CDR3 coding DNA: TGTGCCAGCAGTGAGGGCCAGGCCGGTCAGCCCCAGCATTTT. It translates to CASSEGQAGQPQHF.

The chain has TRBV27 and TRBJ1-1; D ambiguous. This CDR3 spans 15 amino acids. V lost 3 bases, J lost 3 bases, and 14 bases lay in between. Germline V gene data show CDR1 as MNHEY and CDR2 as SMNVEV (reference sequence). The CDR3 DNA reads TGTGCCAGCAGTTTTAGGAGGGCAGGTGACACTGAAGCTTTCTTT. Its protein is CASSFRRAGDTEAFF.

The V gene is TRBV28, the J gene TRBJ2-7; TRBD1 might be the D (5 bases). Trimming pared 7 bases from V and 7 bases from J, leaving 20 bases between. This CDR3 contains 14 residues. CDR1 and CDR2 (germline): MDHEN, SYDVKM. As DNA, the CDR3 is TGTGCCAGCACTCGACCTCAGGGTCCGAGGGAGCAGTACTTC. Translation gives CASTRPQGPREQYF.

The V call is TRBV7-2, the J call TRBJ2-6; TRBD1 agrees at 7 bases. Germline lookup yields CDR1 SGHTA and CDR2 FQGNSA. V shed 5 bases and J 4 bases; nucleotides not matched to a gene: 8. This CDR3 is 16 amino acids long. The CDR3 loop is CASSETGPAGANVLTF. The CDR3 DNA sequence: TGTGCCAGCAGCGAGACAGGGCCGGCCGGGGCCAACGTCCTGACTTTC. Full variable domain (rest looked up from reference TRBV7-2 and TRBJ2-6): GAGVSQSPSNKVTEKGKDVELRCDPISGHTALYWYRQSLGQGLEFLIYFQGNSAPDKSGLPSDRFSAERTGGSVSTLTIQRTQQEDSAVYLCASSETGPAGANVLTFGAGSRLTVL.

This clone showed up just once. This rearrangement joins TRBV4-2 to TRBJ2-6; TRBD1 is a possible D gene (6 bases). The CDR3 has 16 amino acids. Germline V gene lookup returns CDR1 LGHNA and CDR2 YNFKEQ. V dropped 8 bases and J dropped 0 bases, with 14 bases sitting between them. The CDR3 coding sequence is TGTGCCAGCGCCGAGGACAGTGCCTCTGGGGCCAACGTCCTGACTTTC. Translated, it gives CASAEDSASGANVLTF.

The chain has TRBV2 and TRBJ1-5, with D hard to call. Germline V CDR1 and CDR2: SNHLY, FYNNEI. The CDR3 length is 15 residues. The germline V and J ends were trimmed by 3 bases and 2 bases, with 11 bases remaining between them. The CDR3, as DNA: TGTGCCAGCAGTGAGCGCGGGATAGGCAATCAGCCCCAGCATTTT. As protein: CASSERGIGNQPQHF.

The CDR3 DNA reads as TGTGCCAGCAGCCCCCCGACAGGGGTTAGATACGAGCAGTACTTC. Amino acid sequence: CASSPPTGVRYEQYF. The chain couples TRBV7-2 to TRBJ2-7; 8 positions agree with TRBD1. This CDR3 comprises 15 residues. The germline CDR1 and CDR2 sequences are SGHTA and FQGNSA. Trimming removed 5 bases from V and 4 bases from J; junction bases left unmatched: 10.

The rearrangement uses TRBV7-2 and TRBJ1-2; 8 bases agree with TRBD1. The CDR3 consists of 15 residues. The germline gives CDR1 SGHTA, CDR2 FQGNSA. J was trimmed by 4 bases and V by 5 bases; bases with no gene match: 9. The CDR3 loop reads CASSPDRGGSYGYTF. The CDR3 bases are TGTGCCAGCAGCCCAGACAGGGGAGGTTCCTATGGCTACACCTTC.

This chain links TRBV5-1 with TRBJ2-7, with TRBD2 matching 8 bases. The V segment lost 0 bases and the J segment 0 bases; nucleotides outside the gene matches: 5. Germline-derived CDR1 and CDR2 are SGHRS and YFSETQ. This CDR3 has 16 amino acids. The CDR3 region has the DNA TGCGCCAGCAGCTTGGCCGGGGGGGGGAGCTCCTACGAGCAGTACTTC. Its translation is CASSLAGGGSSYEQYF.

The CDR3 DNA sequence: TGTGCCAGCAGTTACTCTTGGCAGGGGGCGAATCAGCCCCAGCATTTT. Its protein is CASSYSWQGANQPQHF. The chain employs TRBV6-5 and TRBJ1-5, with 8 bases that match TRBD1. From germline, CDR1 is MNHEY and CDR2 SVGAGI. CDR3 size: 16 residues. The ends lost 0 bases at V and 4 bases at J; junction bases unmatched: 5.

CDR3 region: CASSPPYSDTQYF. CDR3 DNA: TGTGCCAGCAGCCCCCCTTATTCGGATACGCAGTATTTT. The chain carries TRBV11-3 and TRBJ2-3; D is ambiguous. V gave up 5 bases and J gave up 6 bases, with 12 bases separating them. This CDR3 has 13 residues. The germline CDR1 and CDR2 sequences are SGHNT and YENEEA.